This is a list of T cell receptor beta chains from one sample in a study of yellow fever vaccine responses in identical twins. Via MiXCR, TCRdb re-called the RT-PCR reads, giving one row per CDR3 protein. The table lists about 19,000 distinct CDR3 sequences, approximately 70% of them singletons, with under 3% in the top ten. The source was T cells from blood (PBMCs), unsorted or a sorted subset (not recorded which), collected before or after yellow fever vaccination (not recorded which). These receptors originate from a woman under 30 who received the yellow fever vaccine. The CDR3 runs from the conserved cysteine through the conserved F or W. The order of the fields is D gene, V gene, J gene, clone size, CDR3 protein, CDR3 DNA. A D gene is named only where the DNA matches it firmly. Clone size is shown for a subset of rows, as once, few, many or a class of expanded clone.

D: -
V: TRBV15
J: TRBJ1-2
size: -
CDR3: CATSLTSSSSSYGYTF
DNA: TGTGCCACCAGCCTGACGTCATCCTCATCCTCATATGGCTACACCTTC

D: -
V: TRBV12-3/TRBV12-4
J: TRBJ1-5
size: -
CDR3: CASSPPGYHSNQPQHF
DNA: TGTGCCAGCAGTCCCCCCGGATACCATAGCAATCAGCCCCAGCATTTT

D: TRBD1
V: TRBV29-1
J: TRBJ2-5
size: -
CDR3: CSAGTGVETQYF
DNA: TGCAGCGCCGGGACAGGGGTTGAGACCCAGTACTTC

D: -
V: TRBV14
J: TRBJ2-6
size: few
CDR3: CASSLDPGSGANVLTF
DNA: TGTGCCAGCAGCCTAGATCCGGGCTCTGGGGCCAACGTCCTGACTTTC

D: TRBD2
V: TRBV2
J: TRBJ2-3
size: few
CDR3: CACRGRPGGTDTQYF
DNA: TGTGCCTGTCGCGGGAGGCCTGGAGGTACAGATACGCAGTATTTT

D: TRBD2
V: TRBV28
J: TRBJ2-1
size: -
CDR3: CASSTSGGANEQFF
DNA: TGTGCCAGCAGCACGAGCGGGGGGGCAAATGAGCAGTTCTTC

D: TRBD1
V: TRBV11-2
J: TRBJ2-1
size: -
CDR3: CASSLEGTANNEQFF
DNA: TGTGCCAGCAGCTTAGAGGGGACAGCTAACAATGAGCAGTTCTTC

D: TRBD1
V: TRBV5-5
J: TRBJ2-2
size: once
CDR3: CASSLGQGQHRELFF
DNA: TGTGCCAGCAGCCTCGGACAGGGGCAACACCGGGAGCTGTTTTTT

D: -
V: TRBV21-1
J: TRBJ2-5
size: few
CDR3: CASRKVTGVLETQYF
DNA: TGTGCCAGCAGGAAAGTAACAGGCGTGTTGGAGACCCAGTACTTC

D: -
V: TRBV12-3/TRBV12-4
J: TRBJ2-1
size: -
CDR3: CASSLGGEQFF
DNA: TGTGCCAGCAGTTTGGGGGGCGAGCAGTTCTTC

D: -
V: TRBV11-1
J: TRBJ2-7
size: few
CDR3: CASSLSLEGSYEQYF
DNA: TGTGCCAGCAGCTTGAGTCTTGAGGGAAGTTACGAGCAGTACTTC

D: TRBD2
V: TRBV6-1
J: TRBJ2-3
size: -
CDR3: CASSVLAGGTDTQYF
DNA: TGTGCCAGCAGTGTACTAGCGGGGGGGACAGATACGCAGTATTTT

D: -
V: TRBV20-1
J: TRBJ2-7
size: -
CDR3: CSASIQTLTYEQYF
DNA: TGCAGTGCTAGTATCCAGACCTTAACCTACGAGCAGTACTTC

D: -
V: TRBV7-3
J: TRBJ2-1
size: -
CDR3: CASSYTRHPEGEQFF
DNA: TGTGCCAGCAGCTACACCCGTCACCCGGAGGGTGAGCAGTTCTTC

D: TRBD1
V: TRBV7-9
J: TRBJ1-6
size: -
CDR3: CASSSPTGDLGRSPLHF
DNA: TGTGCCAGCAGCTCCCCGACAGGGGACCTCGGGAGATCACCCCTCCACTTT

D: -
V: TRBV18
J: TRBJ1-2
size: -
CDR3: CASSPGEDYGYTF
DNA: TGTGCCAGCTCACCGGGGGAGGACTATGGCTACACCTTC

D: -
V: TRBV20-1
J: TRBJ1-6
size: -
CDR3: CSARVGGPVNSPLHF
DNA: TGCAGTGCTAGAGTGGGGGGACCGGTAAATTCACCCCTCCACTTT